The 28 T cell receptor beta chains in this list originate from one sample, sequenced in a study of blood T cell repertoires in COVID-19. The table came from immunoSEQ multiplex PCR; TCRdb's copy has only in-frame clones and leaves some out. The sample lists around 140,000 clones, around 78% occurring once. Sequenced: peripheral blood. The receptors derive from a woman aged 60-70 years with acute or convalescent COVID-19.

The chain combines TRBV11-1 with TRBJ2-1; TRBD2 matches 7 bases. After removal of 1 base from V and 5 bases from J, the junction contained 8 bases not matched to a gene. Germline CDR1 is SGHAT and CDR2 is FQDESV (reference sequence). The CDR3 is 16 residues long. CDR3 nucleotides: TGTGCCAGCAGCTTAGAAACGGGAGGTATCCACAATGAGCAGTTCTTC. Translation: CASSLETGGIHNEQFF.

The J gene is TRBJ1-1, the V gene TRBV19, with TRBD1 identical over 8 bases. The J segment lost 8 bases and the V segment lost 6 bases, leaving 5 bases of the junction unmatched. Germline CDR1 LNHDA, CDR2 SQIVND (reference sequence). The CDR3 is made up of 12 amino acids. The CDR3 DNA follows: TGTGCCAGTAGCACCGACAGGGGAGAAGCTTTCTTT. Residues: CASSTDRGEAFF.

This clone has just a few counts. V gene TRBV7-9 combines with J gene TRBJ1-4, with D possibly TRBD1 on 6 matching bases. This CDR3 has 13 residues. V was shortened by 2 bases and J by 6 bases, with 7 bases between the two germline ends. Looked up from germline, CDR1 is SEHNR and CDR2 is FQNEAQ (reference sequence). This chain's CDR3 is CASSLQGYEKLFF. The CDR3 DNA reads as TGTGCCAGCAGCTTACAGGGGTATGAAAAACTGTTTTTT.

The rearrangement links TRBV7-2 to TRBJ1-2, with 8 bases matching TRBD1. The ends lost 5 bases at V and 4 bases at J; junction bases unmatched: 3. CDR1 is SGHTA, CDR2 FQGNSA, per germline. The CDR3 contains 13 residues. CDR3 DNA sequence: TGTGCCAGCAGCCCGGGACAGGTCTATGGCTACACCTTC. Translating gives CASSPGQVYGYTF.

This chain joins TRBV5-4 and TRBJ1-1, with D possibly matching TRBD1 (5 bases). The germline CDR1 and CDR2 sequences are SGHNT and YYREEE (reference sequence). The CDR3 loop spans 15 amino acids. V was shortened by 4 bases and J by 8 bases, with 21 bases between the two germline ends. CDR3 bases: TGTGCCAGCAGCACCCGCGGAGGGACGTTGGAAGAAGCTTTCTTT. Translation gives CASSTRGGTLEEAFF. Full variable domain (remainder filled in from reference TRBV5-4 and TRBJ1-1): ETGVTQSPTHLIKTRGQQVTLRCSSQSGHNTVSWYQQALGQGPQFIFQYYREEENGRGNFPPRFSGLQFPNYSSELNVNALELDDSALYLCASSTRGGTLEEAFFGQGTRLTVV.

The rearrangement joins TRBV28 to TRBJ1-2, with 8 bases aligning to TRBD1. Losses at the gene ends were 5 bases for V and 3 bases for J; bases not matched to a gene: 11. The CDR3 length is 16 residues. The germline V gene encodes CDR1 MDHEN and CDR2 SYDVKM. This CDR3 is CASSILTGGLDYGYTF. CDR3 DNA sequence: TGTGCCAGCAGTATACTCACAGGGGGGCTGGACTATGGCTACACCTTC.

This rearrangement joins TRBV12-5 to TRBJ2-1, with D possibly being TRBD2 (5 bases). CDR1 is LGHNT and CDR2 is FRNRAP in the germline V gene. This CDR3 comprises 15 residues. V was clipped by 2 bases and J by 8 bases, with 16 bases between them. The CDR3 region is CASGLSGGYGDEQFF. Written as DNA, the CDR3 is TGTGCTAGTGGTTTGTCAGGCGGGTATGGGGATGAGCAGTTCTTC.

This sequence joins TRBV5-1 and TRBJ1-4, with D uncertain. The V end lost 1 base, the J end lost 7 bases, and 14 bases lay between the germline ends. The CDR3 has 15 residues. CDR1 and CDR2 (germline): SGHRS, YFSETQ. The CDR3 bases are TGCGCCAGCAGCTTGCCGGAAGGGCGGGGTGAAAAACTGTTTTTT. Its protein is CASSLPEGRGEKLFF.

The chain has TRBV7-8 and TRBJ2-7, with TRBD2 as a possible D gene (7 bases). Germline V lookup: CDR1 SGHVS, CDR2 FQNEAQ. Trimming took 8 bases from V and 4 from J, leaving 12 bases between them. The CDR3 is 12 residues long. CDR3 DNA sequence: TGTGCCAGCGGTAGGGGGGGGTACGAGCAGTACTTC. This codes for CASGRGGYEQYF. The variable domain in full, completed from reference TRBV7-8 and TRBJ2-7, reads GAGVSQSPRYKVAKRGQDVALRCDPISGHVSLFWYQQALGQGPEFLTYFQNEAQLDKSGLPSDRFFAERPEGSVSTLKIQRTQQEDSAVYLCASGRGGYEQYFGPGTRLTVT.

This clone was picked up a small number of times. Here the CDR3 reads CASSYSGTGEEAFF. The CDR3 DNA sequence: TGTGCCAGCAGTTACTCCGGGACAGGAGAAGAAGCTTTCTTT. The rearrangement links TRBV27 to TRBJ1-1; 8 bases line up with TRBD1. The CDR3 length is 14 residues. Germline CDR1 MNHEY, CDR2 SMNVEV (reference sequence). V was pared by 4 bases and J by 8 bases, with 9 bases of the junction left unmatched.

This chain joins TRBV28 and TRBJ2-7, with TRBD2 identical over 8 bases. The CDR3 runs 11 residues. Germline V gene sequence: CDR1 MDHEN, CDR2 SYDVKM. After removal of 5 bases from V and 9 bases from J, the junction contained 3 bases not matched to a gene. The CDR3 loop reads CASSLGTRQYF. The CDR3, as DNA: TGTGCCAGCAGTCTAGGGACTAGGCAGTACTTC.

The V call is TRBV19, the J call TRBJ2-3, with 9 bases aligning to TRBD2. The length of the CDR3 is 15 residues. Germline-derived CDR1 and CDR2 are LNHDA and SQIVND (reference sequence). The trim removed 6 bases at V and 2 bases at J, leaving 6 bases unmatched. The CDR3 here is CASRLAGAPTDTQYF. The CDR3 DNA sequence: TGTGCCAGTAGGTTAGCGGGAGCCCCCACAGATACGCAGTATTTT.

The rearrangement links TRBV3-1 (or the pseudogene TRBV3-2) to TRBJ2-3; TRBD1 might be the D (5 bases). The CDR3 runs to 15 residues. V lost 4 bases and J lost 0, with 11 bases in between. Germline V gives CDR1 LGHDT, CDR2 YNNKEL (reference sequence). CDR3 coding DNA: TGTGCCAGCAGCCTGGGCAGGGCGAGCACAGATACGCAGTATTTT. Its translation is CASSLGRASTDTQYF.

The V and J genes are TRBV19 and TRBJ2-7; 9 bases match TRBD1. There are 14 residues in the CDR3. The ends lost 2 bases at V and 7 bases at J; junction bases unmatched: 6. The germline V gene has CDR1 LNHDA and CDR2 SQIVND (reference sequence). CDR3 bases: TGTGCCAGTAGTATAACAGGGGGCGCGGGGGAGCAGTACTTC. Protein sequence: CASSITGGAGEQYF.

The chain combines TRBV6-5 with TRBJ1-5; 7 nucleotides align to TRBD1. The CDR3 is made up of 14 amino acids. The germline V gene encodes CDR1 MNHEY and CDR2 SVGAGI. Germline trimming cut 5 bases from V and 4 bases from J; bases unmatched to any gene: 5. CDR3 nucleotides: TGTGCCAGCAGTAACAGGGGATGGAATCAGCCCCAGCATTTT. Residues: CASSNRGWNQPQHF.

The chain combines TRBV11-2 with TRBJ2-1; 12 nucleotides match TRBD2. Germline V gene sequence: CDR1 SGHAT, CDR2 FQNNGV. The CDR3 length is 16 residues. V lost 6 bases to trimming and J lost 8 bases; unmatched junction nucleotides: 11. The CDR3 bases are TGTGCCAGCAGTCTTATGACTAGCGGGAGAGGAGATGAGCAGTTCTTC. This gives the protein CASSLMTSGRGDEQFF.

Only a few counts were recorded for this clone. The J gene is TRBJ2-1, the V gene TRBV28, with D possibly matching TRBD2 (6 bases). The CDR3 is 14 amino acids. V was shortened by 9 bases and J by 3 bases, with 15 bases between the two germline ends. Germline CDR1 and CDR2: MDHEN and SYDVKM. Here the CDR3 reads CASTPGTLYNEQFF. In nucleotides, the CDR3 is TGTGCCAGTACGCCCGGGACTCTCTACAATGAGCAGTTCTTC.

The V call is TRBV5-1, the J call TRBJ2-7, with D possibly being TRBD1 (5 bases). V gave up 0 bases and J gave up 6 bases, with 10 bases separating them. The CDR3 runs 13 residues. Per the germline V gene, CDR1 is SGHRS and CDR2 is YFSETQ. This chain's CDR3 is CASSLVWGGEQYF. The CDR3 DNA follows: TGCGCCAGCAGCTTGGTCTGGGGCGGCGAGCAGTACTTC.

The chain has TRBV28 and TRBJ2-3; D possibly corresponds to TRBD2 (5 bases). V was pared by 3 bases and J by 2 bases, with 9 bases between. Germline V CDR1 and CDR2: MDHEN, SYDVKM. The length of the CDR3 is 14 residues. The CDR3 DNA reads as TGTGCCAGCAGTTTGTGGCGGGCCACAGATACGCAGTATTTT. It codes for CASSLWRATDTQYF.

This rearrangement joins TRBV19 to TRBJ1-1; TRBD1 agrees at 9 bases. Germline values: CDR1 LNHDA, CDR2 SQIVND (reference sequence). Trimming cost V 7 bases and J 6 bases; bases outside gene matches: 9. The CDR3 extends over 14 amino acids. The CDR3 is CASKSQTGGAEAFF. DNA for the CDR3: TGTGCCAGTAAGTCCCAGACAGGGGGAGCTGAAGCTTTCTTT.

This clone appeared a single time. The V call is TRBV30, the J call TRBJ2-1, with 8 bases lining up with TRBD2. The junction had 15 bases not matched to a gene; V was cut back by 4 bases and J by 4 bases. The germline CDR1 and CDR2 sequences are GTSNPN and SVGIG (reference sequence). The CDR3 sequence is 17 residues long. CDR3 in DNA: TGTGCCTGGAATATGGGGGGGACTAGTCGGTTTTACAATGAGCAGTTCTTC. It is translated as CAWNMGGTSRFYNEQFF. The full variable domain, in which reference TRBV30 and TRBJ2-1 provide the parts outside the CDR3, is SQTIHQWPATLVQPVGSPLSLECTVEGTSNPNLYWYRQAAGRGLQLLFYSVGIGQISSEVPQNLSASRPQDRQFILSSKKLLLSDSGFYLCAWNMGGTSRFYNEQFFGPGTRLTVL.

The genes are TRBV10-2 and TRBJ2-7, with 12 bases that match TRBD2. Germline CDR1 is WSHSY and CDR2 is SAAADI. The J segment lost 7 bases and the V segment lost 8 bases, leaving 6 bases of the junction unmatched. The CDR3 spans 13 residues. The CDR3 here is CASRLAGGSEQYF. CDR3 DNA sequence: TGCGCCAGCCGGCTAGCGGGAGGGAGTGAGCAGTACTTC.

In nucleotides, the CDR3 is TGTGCCAGCAGACCTGGGACAGGGACGGGCGAGACCCAGTACTTC. Encoded protein: CASRPGTGTGETQYF. This chain uses TRBV28 with TRBJ2-5, with 9 nucleotides matching TRBD1. V was clipped by 6 bases and J by 5 bases; unmatched bases: 10. The CDR3 length is 15 residues. Germline assignment: CDR1 MDHEN and CDR2 SYDVKM.

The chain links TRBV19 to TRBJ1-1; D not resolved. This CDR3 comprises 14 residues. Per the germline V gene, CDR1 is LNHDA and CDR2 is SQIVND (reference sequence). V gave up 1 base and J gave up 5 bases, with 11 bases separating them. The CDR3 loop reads CASSIVSRTTEAFF. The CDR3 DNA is TGTGCCAGTAGTATAGTTAGCAGGACTACTGAAGCTTTCTTT.

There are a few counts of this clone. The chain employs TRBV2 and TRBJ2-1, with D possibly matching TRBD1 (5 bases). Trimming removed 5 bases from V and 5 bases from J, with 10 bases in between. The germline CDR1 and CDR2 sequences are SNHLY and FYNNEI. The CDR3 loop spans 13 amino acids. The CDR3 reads CASSSRQNNEQFF. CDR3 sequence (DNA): TGTGCCAGCAGTTCTAGACAGAACAATGAGCAGTTCTTC.

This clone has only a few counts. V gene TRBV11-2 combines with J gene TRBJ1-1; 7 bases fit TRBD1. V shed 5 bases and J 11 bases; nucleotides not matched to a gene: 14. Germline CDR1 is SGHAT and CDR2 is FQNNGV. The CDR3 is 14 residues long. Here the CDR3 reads CASSPGTAALRAFF. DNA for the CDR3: TGTGCCAGCAGCCCCGGGACAGCGGCCTTGAGGGCTTTCTTT.

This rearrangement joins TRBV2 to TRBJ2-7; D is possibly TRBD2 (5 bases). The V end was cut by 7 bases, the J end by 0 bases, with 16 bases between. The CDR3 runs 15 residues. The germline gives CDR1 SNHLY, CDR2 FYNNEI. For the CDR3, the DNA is TGTGCCAGCACCGAGGGTAGCGCCGCCTCCTACGAGCAGTACTTC. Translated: CASTEGSAASYEQYF. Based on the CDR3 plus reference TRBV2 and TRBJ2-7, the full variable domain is EPEVTQTPSHQVTQMGQEVILRCVPISNHLYFYWYRQILGQKVEFLVSFYNNEISEKSEIFDDQFSVERPDGSNFTLKIRSTKLEDSAMYFCASTEGSAASYEQYFGPGTRLTVT.

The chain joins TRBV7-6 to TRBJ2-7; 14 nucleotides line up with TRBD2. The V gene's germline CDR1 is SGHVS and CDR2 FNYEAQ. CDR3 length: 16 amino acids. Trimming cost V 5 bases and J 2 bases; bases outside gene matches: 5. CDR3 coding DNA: TGTGCCAGCAGCCTGGGACTAGCGGGAGAAGCCTACGAGCAGTACTTC. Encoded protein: CASSLGLAGEAYEQYF.